Presented here are 22 T cell receptor beta chains from one specimen sequenced in a study of human T cells and chemical hapten exposure. TCRdb processed the RACE reads anew with MiXCR; each CDR3 protein has one entry. The sample has over 100,000 distinct CDR3 sequences, roughly 9.5% seen once. Time point in this sample: healthy volunteer bleed at 2 weeks. Whole blood that had not been fractionated was the source of extracted total RNA. Sequences were obtained from whole blood. Receptors originate from a male donor in good health. Some clones in this sample may be carry-over from other donors' samples.

This clonotype was counted at least ten times. V gene TRBV9 combines with J gene TRBJ2-2; the D is unclear. The CDR3 spans 13 residues. Looked up from germline, CDR1 is SGDLS and CDR2 is YYNGEE. Trimming pared 0 bases from V and 7 bases from J, leaving 7 bases between. CDR3 loop: CASSVALHGELFF. The DNA of the CDR3 is TGTGCCAGCAGCGTAGCACTACACGGGGAGCTGTTTTTT.

In its sample, this clonotype was seen many times. The chain is built from TRBV4-2 and TRBJ1-2; D is perhaps TRBD1 (5 bases). The V and J ends lost 0 bases and 4 bases respectively, with 15 bases between them. CDR3 length: 16 residues. Germline CDR1 reads LGHNA; CDR2 reads YNFKEQ. Here the CDR3 reads CASSQDQQGVPYGYTF. The CDR3 DNA is TGTGCCAGCAGCCAAGATCAGCAGGGTGTTCCCTATGGCTACACCTTC.

The table lists this clonotype with many counts. The rearrangement joins TRBV6-2 or TRBV6-3 to TRBJ2-1; TRBD2 aligns across 8 bases. This CDR3 is built from 15 residues. Germline CDR1 and CDR2: MNHEY and SVGEGT. The trim removed 5 bases at V and 4 bases at J, leaving 7 bases unmatched. This CDR3 is CASSPSGGGYNEQFF. The CDR3 region has the DNA TGTGCCAGCAGTCCTTCGGGCGGGGGGTACAATGAGCAGTTCTTC.

This clonotype has at least ten counts. The chain recombines TRBV2 with TRBJ2-1; D remains unclear. Germline V gives CDR1 SNHLY, CDR2 FYNNEI. Trimming shortened V by 4 bases and J by 4 bases, and 14 bases separated the two germline ends. This CDR3 is built from 15 residues. DNA of the CDR3: TGTGCCAGCAGTGGTAGTCAGCTCTATTACAATGAGCAGTTCTTC. This codes for CASSGSQLYYNEQFF. Using reference TRBV2 and TRBJ2-1 for the parts outside the CDR3, the full variable domain is EPEVTQTPSHQVTQMGQEVILRCVPISNHLYFYWYRQILGQKVEFLVSFYNNEISEKSEIFDDQFSVERPDGSNFTLKIRSTKLEDSAMYFCASSGSQLYYNEQFFGPGTRLTVL.

V and J are TRBV7-9 and TRBJ2-7; D perhaps matches TRBD1 (6 bases). The CDR3 extends over 13 amino acids. The V end was cut by 5 bases, the J end by 3 bases, with 11 bases between. Looked up from germline, CDR1 is SEHNR and CDR2 is FQNEAQ (reference sequence). The CDR3 here is CASSPTGDYEQYF. Here the CDR3 DNA reads TGTGCCAGCAGCCCGACAGGAGACTACGAGCAGTACTTC.

This clonotype has a count of ten or more. The J gene is TRBJ2-1, the V gene TRBV4-1; possibly TRBD2 for D (6 bases). CDR1 is MGHRA and CDR2 is YSYEKL in the germline V gene. Trimming took 0 bases from V and 4 from J, leaving 13 bases between them. This CDR3 contains 16 residues. The CDR3: CASSQERASEYNEQFF. The CDR3 DNA reads TGCGCCAGCAGCCAAGAGAGGGCTAGCGAATACAATGAGCAGTTCTTC.

The sample holds many counts of this clonotype. The rearrangement links TRBV4-3 to TRBJ2-5; TRBD1 matches 7 bases. The CDR3 spans 17 residues. Per the germline V gene, CDR1 is LGHNA and CDR2 is YSLEER. V lost 0 bases and J lost 1; bases outside the gene matches: 8. CDR3 region: CASSQDTSGQLQETQYF. In nucleotides, the CDR3 is TGCGCCAGCAGCCAAGATACCTCGGGACAGCTCCAAGAGACCCAGTACTTC.

The gene calls are TRBV19 and TRBJ1-2; no firm D call. Per the germline V gene, CDR1 is LNHDA and CDR2 is SQIVND (reference sequence). The CDR3 runs to 12 residues. The V gene lost 3 bases and the J gene lost 8 bases, with 10 bases spanning the gap. CDR3 region: CASSIAGDGYTF. The CDR3 coding sequence is TGTGCCAGTAGTATTGCGGGTGACGGCTACACCTTC.

This clonotype occurred a few times. V usage is TRBV6-5 and J usage is TRBJ1-4; the match to TRBD1 covers 9 bases. The CDR3 loop spans 16 amino acids. Germline CDR1 MNHEY, CDR2 SVGAGI. With V trimmed by 4 bases and J by 2 bases, 5 bases remained unmatched. This chain's CDR3 is CASSSGQGFTNEKLFF. CDR3 nucleotides: TGTGCCAGCAGTTCGGGACAGGGTTTTACTAATGAAAAACTGTTTTTT.

There are a few counts of this clonotype. No conserved phenylalanine or tryptophan is present at the end of the CDR3, so a read error is the likely explanation. Because the CDR3's place on the DNA is in doubt, the DNA is left out and the CDR3 is given as listed by TCRdb. J is TRBJ2-3 and V is TRBV5-5; TRBD1 is taken as the D call from the table, unchecked against the DNA. The CDR3 adds up to 13 amino acids, both ends counted. Germline-derived CDR1 and CDR2 are SGHKS and YYEKEE (reference sequence). This CDR3 reads CASSLTGGAGSGL.

The sample holds many counts of this clonotype. The rearrangement joins TRBV2 to TRBJ2-4; D gene ambiguous. Trimming removed 6 bases from V and 1 base from J, with 10 bases in between. The CDR3 has 14 amino acids. The germline gives CDR1 SNHLY, CDR2 FYNNEI. The CDR3 loop reads CASSSPPAKNIQYF. CDR3 DNA sequence: TGTGCCAGCAGCAGTCCCCCGGCCAAAAACATTCAGTACTTC.

This clonotype was detected ten times or more. J is TRBJ2-7 and V is TRBV5-1; unclear D gene. This CDR3 comprises 12 residues. The ends were cut back, 4 bases at V and 5 bases at J, with 10 bases in the middle. The germline V gene encodes CDR1 SGHRS and CDR2 YFSETQ. CDR3 nucleotides: TGCGCCAGCAGCCTAAATCCGGACGAGCAGTACTTC. Translating gives CASSLNPDEQYF. Looking up the rest from reference TRBV5-1 and TRBJ2-7 gives the full variable domain: KAGVTQTPRYLIKTRGQQVTLSCSPISGHRSVSWYQQTPGQGLQFLFEYFSETQRNKGNFPGRFSGRQFSNSRSEMNVSTLELGDSALYLCASSLNPDEQYFGPGTRLTVT.

This clonotype appeared a few times. CDR3 coding DNA: TGCGCCAGCAGTGGGGGCCGACCCTGGCTAAGCAATCAGCCCCAGCATTTT. This sequence encodes CASSGGRPWLSNQPQHF. The chain has TRBV10-2 and TRBJ1-5, with D tentatively TRBD1 (5 bases). Per the germline V gene, CDR1 is WSHSY and CDR2 is SAAADI. V was cut by 4 bases and J by 1 base, with 17 bases left in between. The CDR3 has 17 amino acids.

This clonotype was seen a handful of times. In DNA, the CDR3 is TGTGCCAGCAGCCCACACCTGAACACTGAAGCTTTCTTT. Translation: CASSPHLNTEAFF. The genes are TRBV11-2 and TRBJ1-1; no definite D call. Trimming removed 5 bases from V and 0 bases from J, with 7 bases in between. CDR1 SGHAT and CDR2 FQNNGV come from the germline V gene. There are 13 residues in the CDR3. Full variable domain (remainder filled in from reference TRBV11-2 and TRBJ1-1): EAGVAQSPRYKIIEKRQSVAFWCNPISGHATLYWYQQILGQGPKLLIQFQNNGVVDDSQLPKDRFSAERLKGVDSTLKIQPAKLEDSAVYLCASSPHLNTEAFFGQGTRLTVV.

DNA of the CDR3: TGCGCCAGCAGCCGACCCAGAGGGGACTCCTACGAGCAGTACTTC. Protein: CASSRPRGDSYEQYF. The chain carries TRBV5-1 and TRBJ2-7; D may match TRBD1 or TRBD2 (5 bases each). The CDR3 has 15 amino acids. CDR1 SGHRS and CDR2 YFSETQ come from the germline V gene. V was clipped by 4 bases and J by 0 bases, with 14 bases between them.

This clonotype was counted only a few times. This chain joins TRBV6-1 and TRBJ2-1; the match to TRBD1 covers 7 bases. Trimming took 7 bases from V and 3 from J; bases not matched to a gene: 15. This CDR3 contains 17 residues. Looked up from germline, CDR1 is MNHNS and CDR2 is SASEGT. The CDR3 loop reads CASTTDRARRLYNEQFF. The DNA of the CDR3 is TGTGCCAGCACTACCGACAGGGCCCGTAGGCTCTACAATGAGCAGTTCTTC.

This clonotype occurred a few times. The rearrangement uses TRBV19 and TRBJ2-1; D might be TRBD2 (6 bases). V lost 4 bases to trimming and J lost 2 bases, with 12 bases between them. The CDR3 covers 15 residues. CDR1 is LNHDA, CDR2 SQIVND, per germline (reference sequence). Here the CDR3 reads CASSKSGEPYNEQFF. The CDR3 DNA follows: TGTGCCAGTAGTAAGTCGGGAGAACCCTACAATGAGCAGTTCTTC.

This clonotype was counted a few times. This chain joins TRBV10-3 and TRBJ2-5; 9 bases are shared with TRBD2. Trimming cost V 0 bases and J 4 bases; bases outside gene matches: 12. Germline-derived CDR1 and CDR2 are ENHRY and SYGVKD. The CDR3 covers 18 residues. The CDR3 loop reads CAISESRLVTSGRETQYF. CDR3 nucleotides: TGTGCCATCAGTGAGTCCCGGCTTGTAACTAGCGGGCGAGAGACCCAGTACTTC.

This clonotype was detected ten times or more. V is TRBV13 and J is TRBJ2-4, with 7 bases matching TRBD2. CDR3 length: 17 residues. CDR1 is PRHDT, CDR2 FYEKMQ, per germline (reference sequence). V lost 3 bases, J lost 0 bases, and 8 bases stayed unmatched. The CDR3 loop is CASSFLVGGKAKNIQYF. CDR3 bases: TGTGCCAGCAGCTTTTTGGTCGGGGGGAAAGCCAAAAACATTCAGTACTTC.

In this sample, this clonotype turned up a few times. The genes are TRBV29-1 and TRBJ2-4, with 14 bases aligning to TRBD2. Germline values: CDR1 SQVTM, CDR2 ANQGSEA. V lost 3 bases, J lost 10 bases, and 8 bases stayed unmatched. This CDR3 contains 15 residues. CDR3: CSVEGRGLAGVIQYF. CDR3 in DNA: TGCAGCGTTGAGGGTCGGGGACTAGCGGGGGTTATTCAGTACTTC.

There are a few counts of this clonotype. The chain recombines TRBV7-2 with TRBJ1-3; TRBD1 aligns across 8 bases. V dropped 4 bases and J dropped 5; count of bases not matched to a gene: 4. This CDR3 comprises 14 residues. Germline CDR1 and CDR2: SGHTA and FQGNSA. CDR3 in amino acids: CASSSGQGRNTIYF. In DNA form, the CDR3 reads TGTGCCAGCAGCTCCGGACAGGGAAGAAACACCATATATTTT. Full variable domain (remainder filled in from reference TRBV7-2 and TRBJ1-3): GAGVSQSPSNKVTEKGKDVELRCDPISGHTALYWYRQSLGQGLEFLIYFQGNSAPDKSGLPSDRFSAERTGGSVSTLTIQRTQQEDSAVYLCASSSGQGRNTIYFGEGSWLTVV.

Ten or more counts support this clonotype. The genes are TRBV18 and TRBJ2-7; D could derive from TRBD1 or TRBD2 (5 bases each). The CDR3 extends over 14 amino acids. Germline lookup yields CDR1 KGHSH and CDR2 LQKENI. V was shortened by 0 bases and J by 0 bases, with 6 bases between the two germline ends. This CDR3 is CASSPPGVSYEQYF. CDR3 nucleotide sequence: TGTGCCAGCTCACCACCGGGGGTCTCCTACGAGCAGTACTTC.